Shown below are 2 T cell receptor beta chains from a single sample sequenced in a study of tumor-infiltrating lymphocytes in primary liver carcinoma. It was from around 20-30 mg of unsorted bulk tissue that RNA and DNA were co-extracted. The authors made TCR beta cDNA from about 500 ng total RNA with a constant-region primer. Nested multiplex PCR, run for three rounds with slightly modified ARM-PCR, yielded TCR beta libraries. Researchers ran the first two PCR rounds for ten to eleven cycles each with TRBV1-TRBV30 forward primers and a C-beta reverse primer. TCRdb independently ran MiXCR on the multiplex PCR reads; one entry per CDR3 protein. The data contain about 200,000 distinct CDR3 sequences, 85% of them singletons. Sequenced input: tumor tissue from primary liver carcinoma. All receptors come from a man aged 40-55 years with primary liver carcinoma and hepatitis B virus infection.

V usage is TRBV6-6 and J usage is TRBJ1-1; D remains unclear. The CDR3 is 13 residues long. V was clipped by 7 bases and J by 1 base, with 10 bases between them. Germline CDR1 reads MNHNY; CDR2 reads SVGAGI (reference sequence). CDR3: CASISFSNTEAFF. Written as DNA, the CDR3 is TGTGCCAGCATCTCCTTCTCGAACACTGAAGCTTTCTTT.

This CDR3 reads CSAMGQSNQPQYF. The CDR3 DNA reads as TGCAGCGCTATGGGACAGTCTAATCAGCCCCAGTATTTT. This chain uses TRBV29-1 with TRBJ1-5; 7 nucleotides match TRBD1. The better agreement between TRBJ2-3 and the DNA end casts doubt on the J call. CDR1 is SQVTM and CDR2 is ANQGSEA in the germline V gene. The CDR3 is made up of 13 amino acids.